What follows describes a single T cell receptor (beta chain). The antigen is not known. The data belong to a study of siplizumab effects on memory and regulatory T cells. General study points: Naive T cells apparently outstripped memory cells in diversity and seemed major alloresponse contributors. No naive or memory phenotype could be assigned to roughly 80-97% of proliferating clones. Unstimulated subset assignment was obtained for only a minor fraction of alloreactive clones.

This CDR3 spans 15 amino acids. V was cut by 2 bases and J by 4 bases, with 11 bases left in between. Germline-derived CDR1 and CDR2 are SEHNR and FQNEAQ (reference sequence). Per sample, the assay covered 80,000 to 100,000 TCR templates. Only in-frame clones appear in the TCRdb table, and some are missing; sequencing was by immunoSEQ multiplex PCR. The data hold about 110,000 clones, with around 92% observed a single time. The sequence came from a human donor in good health. Sequencing was done on a sample of Tregs sorted from blood. The chain carries TRBV7-9 and TRBJ2-2; D perhaps matches TRBD1 (5 bases). CDR3 amino acids: CASSLRQSATGELFF. CDR3 DNA: TGTGCCAGCAGCTTACGACAGTCCGCCACCGGGGAGCTGTTTTTT.